These T cell receptor beta chains were read from a single sample in a study of OX40 agonist ivuxolimab in advanced cancers. Profiled with immunoSEQ multiplex PCR; TCRdb holds only in-frame clones, not every one. The data show 53,000 or so clones, with 75% to 85% seen just once and under 3% held by the top ten. Sequences were derived from CD4+ or CD8+ T cells sorted from blood, sampled in a trial of the OX40 agonist ivuxolimab. The receptors stem from an adult with an advanced solid tumor such as melanoma, head and neck, liver or kidney cancer. Both conserved end residues are part of each CDR3. The D gene is left open where the match is weak.

TRBV30	TRBJ1-1	NA	CAWTGRGDRNTEAFF
TRBV6-5	TRBJ2-1	TRBD1	CASRPGTGDYNEQFF
TRBV9	TRBJ2-1	TRBD2	CASSARMTSGRGDEQFF
TRBV4-2	TRBJ2-5	TRBD1	CASSQTTGTGSLGGQETQYF
TRBV7-2	TRBJ1-1	TRBD1	CASSLGDRGTAEAFF
TRBV5-1	TRBJ2-3	NA	CASSLPASEQVDTQYF
TRBV6-1	TRBJ2-7	NA	CASKRRRSSYEQYF
TRBV6-6	TRBJ1-1	TRBD1	CACSGTEMNTEAFF
TRBV29-1	TRBJ1-2	NA	CSVDKGQGKGGYTF
TRBV7-2	TRBJ1-1	NA	CASSFQAGNTEAFF
TRBV10-3	TRBJ2-7	NA	CAIAWQGEGEQYF
TRBV5-8	TRBJ1-5	NA	CASSFLASNQPQHF
TRBV10-2	TRBJ2-1	TRBD2	CASSPGLAGDNEQFF
TRBV9	TRBJ1-1	NA	CASSVVTEGEAFF
TRBV29-1	TRBJ2-2	NA	CSVRFMAGELFF
TRBV2	TRBJ2-2	TRBD2	CARRTSGANTGELFF
TRBV6-5	TRBJ2-1	TRBD2	CASSYSLAGGLVQFF
TRBV6-5	TRBJ1-2	NA	CASSYLGGANYGYTF
TRBV18	TRBJ2-5	TRBD2	CASSSTSGGPQETQYF
TRBV5-1	TRBJ1-2	TRBD1	CASSLEASGGNYGYTF
TRBV6-6	TRBJ2-1	NA	CASRGAQGWDEQFF